This TCR beta chain was recorded in a study of shared clonotypes between healthy human individuals. Study-level points and caveats: Between a few donors, naive CD4 clonotypes were shared at a level of roughly 5.5%.

From CD4+ cells came CD45RA+ naive and CD45RA-negative memory subsets. As for this clone: Its antigen remains unknown.

Repertoires were generated with immunoSEQ multiplex PCR, while TCRdb's copy carries only in-frame clones and drops some. The repertoire includes more than 1.2 million clones, 98% of them detected once, and 0.36% sits in the top ten. V lost 5 bases and J lost 1; bases outside the gene matches: 2. Germline CDR1 and CDR2: KGHSH and LQKENI. The CDR3 is 14 residues long. The sequence was collected from a man younger than 45 in good health. The chain employs TRBV18 and TRBJ1-1; 9 bases align to TRBD1. The material sequenced was naive CD4+ T cells sorted from blood. Subset denoted: CD45RA+ positively selected. The CDR3 protein is CASSDRGKNTEAFF. The CDR3 coding sequence is TGTGCCAGCTCAGACAGGGGGAAGAACACTGAAGCTTTCTTT.